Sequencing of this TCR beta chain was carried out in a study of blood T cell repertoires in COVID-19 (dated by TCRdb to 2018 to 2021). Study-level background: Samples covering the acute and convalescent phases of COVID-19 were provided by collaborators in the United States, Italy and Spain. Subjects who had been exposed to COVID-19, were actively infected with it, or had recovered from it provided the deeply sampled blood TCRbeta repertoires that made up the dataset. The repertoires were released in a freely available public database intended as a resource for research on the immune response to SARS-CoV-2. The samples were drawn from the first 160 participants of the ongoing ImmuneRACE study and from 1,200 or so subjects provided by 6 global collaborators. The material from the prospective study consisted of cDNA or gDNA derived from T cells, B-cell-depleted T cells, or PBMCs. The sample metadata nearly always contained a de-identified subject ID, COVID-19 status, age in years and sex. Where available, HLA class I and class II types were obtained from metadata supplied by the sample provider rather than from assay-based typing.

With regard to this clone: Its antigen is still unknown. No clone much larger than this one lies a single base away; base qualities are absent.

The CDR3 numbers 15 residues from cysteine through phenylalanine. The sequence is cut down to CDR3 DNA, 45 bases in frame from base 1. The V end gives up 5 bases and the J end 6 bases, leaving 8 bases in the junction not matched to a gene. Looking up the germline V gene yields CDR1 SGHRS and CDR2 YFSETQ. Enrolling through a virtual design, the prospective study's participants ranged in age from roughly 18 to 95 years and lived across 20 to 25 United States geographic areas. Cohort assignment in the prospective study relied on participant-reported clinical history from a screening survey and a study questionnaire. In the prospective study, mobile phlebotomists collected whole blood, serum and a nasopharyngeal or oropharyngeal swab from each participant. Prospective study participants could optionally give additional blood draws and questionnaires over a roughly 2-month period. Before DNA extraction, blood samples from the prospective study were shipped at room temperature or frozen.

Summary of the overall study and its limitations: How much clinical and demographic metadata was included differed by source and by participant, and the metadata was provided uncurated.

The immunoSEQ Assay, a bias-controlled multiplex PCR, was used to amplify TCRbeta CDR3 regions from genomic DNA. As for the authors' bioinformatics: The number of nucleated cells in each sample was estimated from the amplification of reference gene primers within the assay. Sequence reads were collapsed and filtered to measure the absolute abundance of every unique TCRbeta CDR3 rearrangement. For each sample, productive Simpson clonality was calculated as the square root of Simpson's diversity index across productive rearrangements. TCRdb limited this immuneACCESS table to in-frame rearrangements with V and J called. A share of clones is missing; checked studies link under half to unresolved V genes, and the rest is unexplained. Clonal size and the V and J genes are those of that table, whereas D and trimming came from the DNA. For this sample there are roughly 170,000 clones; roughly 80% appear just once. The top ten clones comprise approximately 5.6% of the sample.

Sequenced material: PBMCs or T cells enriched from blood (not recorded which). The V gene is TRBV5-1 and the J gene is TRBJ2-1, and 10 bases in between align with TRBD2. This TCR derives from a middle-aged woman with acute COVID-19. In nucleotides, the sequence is TGCGCCAGCAGGCTAGCGGGAGAGTTCGCCAATGAGCAGTTCTTC. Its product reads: CASRLAGEFANEQFF.